One sample yielded the 3 T cell receptor beta chains listed below, sequenced in a study of cytomegalovirus exposure and HLA in healthy donors. 13 Jbeta primers and 60 Vbeta primers were used for the PCR. Some clones are missing from TCRdb's copy, which holds only in-frame ones; the method was immunoSEQ multiplex PCR. Found here are some 40,000 clones, around 50% of them singletons; the top ten hold roughly 6.4%. The material sequenced was PBMCs. These receptors all stem from a woman aged 40 to 55 in good health and CMV-seropositive.

V and J are TRBV12-5 and TRBJ2-5, with D tentatively TRBD2 (7 bases). The CDR3 sequence is 16 residues long. Trimming shortened V by 0 bases and J by 4 bases, and 15 bases separated the two germline ends. Germline V gene lookup returns CDR1 LGHNT and CDR2 FRNRAP. CDR3 DNA sequence: TGTGCTAGTGGTTTGGTACTGTCTAGGGGGGGAGAGACCCAGTACTTC. Its translation is CASGLVLSRGGETQYF.

In this sample, this clone turned up a few times. The chain couples TRBV7-9 to TRBJ2-5; a weak D match, TRBD2 (6 bases). This CDR3 spans 16 amino acids. Trimming stripped 3 bases from V and 5 bases from J, with 19 bases between. Germline-derived CDR1 and CDR2 are SEHNR and FQNEAQ (reference sequence). The CDR3 region is CASSLRDPNPGETQYF. The CDR3 nucleotides are TGTGCCAGCAGCTTGCGGGACCCGAATCCGGGTGAGACCCAGTACTTC.

By sample fraction, this clone is medium-sized. This chain uses TRBV6-5 with TRBJ1-6; 8 bases fit TRBD1. Germline loops: CDR1 MNHEY, CDR2 SVGAGI. V shed 6 bases and J 7 bases; nucleotides not matched to a gene: 8. This CDR3 comprises 15 residues. CDR3 sequence: CASRKDRALNSPLHF. The CDR3 DNA is TGTGCCAGCAGAAAGGACAGGGCGTTAAATTCACCCCTCCACTTT.